The present T cell receptor beta chain was sequenced within a study of blood T cell repertoires in COVID-19. Background on the study: Samples taken during acute and convalescent COVID-19 were collected in the United States, Italy and Spain. Sources were T cells, B-cell-depleted T cells, or PBMCs; the material itself was cDNA or gDNA.

Per the original methods: Reference gene primer amplification gave nucleated cell count estimates. The protocol was immunoSEQ multiplex PCR, while the TCRdb copy is restricted to in-frame clones and leaves out a portion. The V and J calls and clone size are taken from that table; D and trimming were inferred from the DNA. The profile covers under 75,000 clones, with around 80% appearing a single time and roughly 6.7% taken by the ten largest. The source material was peripheral blood. This TCR came from a human donor in a cohort sampled during active COVID-19.

CDR3 DNA sequence: TGTGCCAGCAGGACCGGGACAGGCTATGGCTACACCTTC. It encodes CASRTGTGYGYTF. V gene TRBV6-5 combines with J gene TRBJ1-2; 8 positions agree with TRBD1. The CDR3 is 13 residues long. J gave up 4 bases and V 6 bases, and 4 bases lay outside the gene matches. The germline gives CDR1 MNHEY, CDR2 SVGAGI.